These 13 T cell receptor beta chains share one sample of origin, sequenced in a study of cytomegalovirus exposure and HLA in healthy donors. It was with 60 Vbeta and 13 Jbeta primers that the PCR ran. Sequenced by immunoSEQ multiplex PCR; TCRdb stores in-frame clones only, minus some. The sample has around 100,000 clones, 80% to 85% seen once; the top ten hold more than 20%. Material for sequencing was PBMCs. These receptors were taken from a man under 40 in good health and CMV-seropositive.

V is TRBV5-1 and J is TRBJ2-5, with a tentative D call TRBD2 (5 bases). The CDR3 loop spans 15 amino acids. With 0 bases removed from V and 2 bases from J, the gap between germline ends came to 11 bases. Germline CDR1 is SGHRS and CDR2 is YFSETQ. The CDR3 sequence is CASSLAAGPQETQYF. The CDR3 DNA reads TGCGCCAGCAGCTTGGCCGCGGGTCCGCAAGAGACCCAGTACTTC. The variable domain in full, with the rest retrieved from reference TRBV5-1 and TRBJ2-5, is KAGVTQTPRYLIKTRGQQVTLSCSPISGHRSVSWYQQTPGQGLQFLFEYFSETQRNKGNFPGRFSGRQFSNSRSEMNVSTLELGDSALYLCASSLAAGPQETQYFGPGTRLLVL.

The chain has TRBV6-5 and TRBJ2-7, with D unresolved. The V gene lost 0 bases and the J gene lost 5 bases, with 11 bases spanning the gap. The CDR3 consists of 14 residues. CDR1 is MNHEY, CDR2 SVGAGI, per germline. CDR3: CASSYSNSRDEQYF. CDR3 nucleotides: TGTGCCAGCAGTTACTCTAACAGCCGAGACGAGCAGTACTTC.

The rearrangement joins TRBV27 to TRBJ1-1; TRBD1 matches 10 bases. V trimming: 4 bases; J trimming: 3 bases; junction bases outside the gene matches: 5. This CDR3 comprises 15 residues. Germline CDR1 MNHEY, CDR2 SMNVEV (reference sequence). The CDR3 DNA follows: TGTGCCAGCAGTTCCCGGGACAGGGGACACACTGAAGCTTTCTTT. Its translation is CASSSRDRGHTEAFF.

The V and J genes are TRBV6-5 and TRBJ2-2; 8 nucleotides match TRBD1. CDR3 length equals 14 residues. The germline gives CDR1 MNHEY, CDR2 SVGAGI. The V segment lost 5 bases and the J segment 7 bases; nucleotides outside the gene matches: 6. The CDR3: CASSKTGDIGELFF. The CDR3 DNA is TGTGCCAGCAGTAAGACAGGGGATATCGGGGAGCTGTTTTTT.

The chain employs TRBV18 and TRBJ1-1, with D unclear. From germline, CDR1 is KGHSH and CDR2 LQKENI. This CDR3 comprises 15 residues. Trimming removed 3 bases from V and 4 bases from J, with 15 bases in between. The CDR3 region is CASSPLMGVGTEAFF. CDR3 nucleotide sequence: TGTGCCAGCTCACCGTTAATGGGAGTTGGCACTGAAGCTTTCTTT.

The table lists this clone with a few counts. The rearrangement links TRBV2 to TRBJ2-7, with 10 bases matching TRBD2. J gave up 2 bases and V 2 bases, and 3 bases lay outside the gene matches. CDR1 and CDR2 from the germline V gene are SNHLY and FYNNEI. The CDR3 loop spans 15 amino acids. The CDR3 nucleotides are TGTGCCAGCAGTGAACGAGCGGGAGGGCCCTACGAGCAGTACGTC. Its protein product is CASSERAGGPYEQYV.

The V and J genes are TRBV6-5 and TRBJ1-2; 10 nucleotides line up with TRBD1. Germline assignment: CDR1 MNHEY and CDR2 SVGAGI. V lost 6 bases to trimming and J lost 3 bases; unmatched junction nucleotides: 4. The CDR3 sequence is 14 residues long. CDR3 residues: CASRRTGGYYGYTF. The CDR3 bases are TGTGCCAGCAGACGGACAGGGGGGTACTATGGCTACACCTTC.

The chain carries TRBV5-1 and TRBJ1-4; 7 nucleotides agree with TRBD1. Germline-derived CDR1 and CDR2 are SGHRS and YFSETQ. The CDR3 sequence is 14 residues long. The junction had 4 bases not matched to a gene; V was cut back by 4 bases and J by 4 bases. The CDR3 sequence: CASSLGQSNEKLFF. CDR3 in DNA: TGCGCCAGCAGCCTGGGACAGAGTAATGAAAAACTGTTTTTT.

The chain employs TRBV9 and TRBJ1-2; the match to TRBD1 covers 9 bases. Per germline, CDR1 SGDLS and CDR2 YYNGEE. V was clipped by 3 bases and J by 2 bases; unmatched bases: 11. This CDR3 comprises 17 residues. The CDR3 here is CASSGGGTGIRNYGYTF. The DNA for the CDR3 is TGTGCCAGCAGCGGAGGAGGGACAGGGATCCGGAACTATGGCTACACCTTC.

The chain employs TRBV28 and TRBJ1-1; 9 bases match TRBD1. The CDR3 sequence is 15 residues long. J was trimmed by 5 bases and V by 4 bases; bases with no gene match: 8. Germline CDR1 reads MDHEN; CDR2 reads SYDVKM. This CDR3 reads CASSSPGTGKTEAFF. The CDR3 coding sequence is TGTGCCAGCAGTTCCCCCGGGACAGGGAAGACTGAAGCTTTCTTT.

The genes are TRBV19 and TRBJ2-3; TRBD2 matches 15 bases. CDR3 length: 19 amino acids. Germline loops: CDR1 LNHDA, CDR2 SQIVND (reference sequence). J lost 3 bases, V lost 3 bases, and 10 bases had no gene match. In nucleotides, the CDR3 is TGTGCCAGTAGTATGTCGCGGACTAGCGGGGGGGCGAGGACAGATACGCAGTATTTT. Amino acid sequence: CASSMSRTSGGARTDTQYF. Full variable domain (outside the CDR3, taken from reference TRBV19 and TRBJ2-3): DGGITQSPKYLFRKEGQNVTLSCEQNLNHDAMYWYRQDPGQGLRLIYYSQIVNDFQKGDIAEGYSVSREKKESFPLTVTSAQKNPTAFYLCASSMSRTSGGARTDTQYFGPGTRLTVL.

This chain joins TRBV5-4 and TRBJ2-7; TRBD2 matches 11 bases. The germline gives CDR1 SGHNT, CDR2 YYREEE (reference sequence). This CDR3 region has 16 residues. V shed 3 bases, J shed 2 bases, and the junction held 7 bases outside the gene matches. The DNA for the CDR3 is TGTGCCAGCAGCTCACTGACTAGCGGGAACCCCTACGAGCAGTACTTC. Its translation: CASSSLTSGNPYEQYF. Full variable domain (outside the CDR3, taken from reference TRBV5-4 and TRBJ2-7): ETGVTQSPTHLIKTRGQQVTLRCSSQSGHNTVSWYQQALGQGPQFIFQYYREEENGRGNFPPRFSGLQFPNYSSELNVNALELDDSALYLCASSSLTSGNPYEQYFGPGTRLTVT.

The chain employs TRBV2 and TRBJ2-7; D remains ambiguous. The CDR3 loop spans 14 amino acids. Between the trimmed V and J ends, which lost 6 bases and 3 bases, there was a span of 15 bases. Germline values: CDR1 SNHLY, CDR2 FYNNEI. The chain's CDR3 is CASRGRTVGYEQYF. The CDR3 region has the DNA TGTGCCAGCAGGGGCCGAACAGTGGGCTACGAGCAGTACTTC.